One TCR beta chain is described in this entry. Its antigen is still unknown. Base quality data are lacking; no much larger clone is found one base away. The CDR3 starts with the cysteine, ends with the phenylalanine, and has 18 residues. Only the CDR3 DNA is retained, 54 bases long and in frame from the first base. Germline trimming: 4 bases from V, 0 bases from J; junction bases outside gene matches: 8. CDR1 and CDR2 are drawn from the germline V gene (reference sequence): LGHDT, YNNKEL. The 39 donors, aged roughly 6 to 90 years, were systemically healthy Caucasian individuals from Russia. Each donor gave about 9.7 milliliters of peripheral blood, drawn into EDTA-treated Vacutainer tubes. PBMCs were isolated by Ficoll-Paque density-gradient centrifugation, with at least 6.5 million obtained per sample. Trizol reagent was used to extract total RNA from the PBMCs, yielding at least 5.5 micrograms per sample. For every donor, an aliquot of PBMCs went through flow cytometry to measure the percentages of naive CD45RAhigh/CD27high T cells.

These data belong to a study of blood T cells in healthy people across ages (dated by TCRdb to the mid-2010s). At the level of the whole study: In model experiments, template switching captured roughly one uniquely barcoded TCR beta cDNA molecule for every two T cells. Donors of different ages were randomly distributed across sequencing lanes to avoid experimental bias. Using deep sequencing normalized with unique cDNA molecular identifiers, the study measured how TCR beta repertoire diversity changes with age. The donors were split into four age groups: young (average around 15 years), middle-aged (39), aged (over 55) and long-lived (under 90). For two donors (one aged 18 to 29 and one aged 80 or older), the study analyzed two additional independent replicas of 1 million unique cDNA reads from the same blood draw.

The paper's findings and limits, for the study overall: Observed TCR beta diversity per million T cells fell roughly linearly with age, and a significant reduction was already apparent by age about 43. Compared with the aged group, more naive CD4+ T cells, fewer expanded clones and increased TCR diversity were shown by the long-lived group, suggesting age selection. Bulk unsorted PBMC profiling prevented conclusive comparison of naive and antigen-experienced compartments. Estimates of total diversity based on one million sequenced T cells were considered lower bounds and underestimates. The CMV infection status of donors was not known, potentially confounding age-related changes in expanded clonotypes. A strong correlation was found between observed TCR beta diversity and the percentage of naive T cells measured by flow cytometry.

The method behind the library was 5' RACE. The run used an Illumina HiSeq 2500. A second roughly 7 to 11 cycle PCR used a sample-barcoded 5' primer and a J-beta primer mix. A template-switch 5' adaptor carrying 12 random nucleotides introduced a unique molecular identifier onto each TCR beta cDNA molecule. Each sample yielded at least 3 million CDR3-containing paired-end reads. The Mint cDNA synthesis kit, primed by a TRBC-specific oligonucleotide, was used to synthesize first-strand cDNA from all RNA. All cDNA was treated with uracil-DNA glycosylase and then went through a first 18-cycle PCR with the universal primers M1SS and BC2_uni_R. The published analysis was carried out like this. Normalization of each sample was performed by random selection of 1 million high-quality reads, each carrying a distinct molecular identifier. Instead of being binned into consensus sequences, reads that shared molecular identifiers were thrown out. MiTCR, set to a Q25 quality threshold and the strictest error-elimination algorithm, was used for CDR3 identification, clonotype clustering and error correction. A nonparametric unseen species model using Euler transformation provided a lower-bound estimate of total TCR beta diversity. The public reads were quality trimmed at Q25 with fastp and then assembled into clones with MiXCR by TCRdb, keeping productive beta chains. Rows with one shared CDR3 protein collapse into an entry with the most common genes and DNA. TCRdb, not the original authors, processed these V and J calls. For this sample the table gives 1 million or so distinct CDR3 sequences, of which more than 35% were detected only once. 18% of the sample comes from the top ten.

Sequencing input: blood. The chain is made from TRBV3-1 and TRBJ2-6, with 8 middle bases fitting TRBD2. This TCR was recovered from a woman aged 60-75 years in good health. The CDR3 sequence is CASSLRGRSSSGANVLTF. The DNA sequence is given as TGTGCCAGCAGCCTCCGCGGGAGGTCGAGCTCTGGGGCCAACGTCCTGACTTTC.